Described below is a single T cell receptor beta chain sequence and its context. Its antigen remains unidentified. Time point noted: neoterminal ileum biopsy at postoperative endoscopy, about 6 months after surgery. Profiling relied on immunoSEQ multiplex PCR, and the TCRdb table lists in-frame clones only, not all of them. This sample has about 12,000 clones, with around four fifths found just once. These data are taken from a study of T cell repertoires in ileal Crohn's disease. Study-level information: Operated complications were stricturing disease (61%) and penetrating disease (39%).

CDR1 SNHLY and CDR2 FYNNEI come from the germline V gene. The CDR3 covers 14 residues. The V and J ends lost 5 bases and 8 bases respectively, with 15 bases between them. Overall study findings and caveats: Clonal expansions were more frequent in active smokers than non-smokers at surgery. Compared with CD4 T cells, sorted CD8 cells carried more expanded clones. Postoperative endoscopy occurred within one year, median around 7.5 months.

The clonotype comes from an adult with Crohn's disease. The chain is built from TRBV2 and TRBJ2-2; TRBD1 might be the D (6 bases). The sample taken for sequencing was ileal tissue. CDR3 DNA sequence: TGTGCCAGCAGTTCTCAGGGGAGAGGAGGGGAGCTGTTTTTT. It is translated as CASSSQGRGGELFF.